This T cell receptor beta chain stems from a study of CD8 T cells in ankylosing spondylitis. General observations from the study: According to the report, clones linked to the disease were significantly enriched in matched synovial fluid samples taken from ankylosing spondylitis patients.

Trimming removed 0 bases from V and 2 bases from J, with 5 bases in between. CDR1 is MGHRA, CDR2 YSYEKL, per germline. The CDR3 has 13 residues. One entry per CDR3 protein results from TCRdb running MiXCR on the 5' RACE reads. In the table there are a few hundred thousand distinct CDR3 sequences, roughly 20% of which are singletons. Remarks on this clonotype: Its target is not known.

What was sequenced was blood, either unsorted or a sorted T cell fraction (not recorded which). The chain couples TRBV4-1 to TRBJ2-7; D remains unclear. The sequence was collected from a male donor with ankylosing spondylitis or in good health (not recorded which). The CDR3 DNA follows: TGCGCCAGCAGCCAAGAAAGGGCCTACGAGCAGTACTTC. It is translated as CASSQERAYEQYF.